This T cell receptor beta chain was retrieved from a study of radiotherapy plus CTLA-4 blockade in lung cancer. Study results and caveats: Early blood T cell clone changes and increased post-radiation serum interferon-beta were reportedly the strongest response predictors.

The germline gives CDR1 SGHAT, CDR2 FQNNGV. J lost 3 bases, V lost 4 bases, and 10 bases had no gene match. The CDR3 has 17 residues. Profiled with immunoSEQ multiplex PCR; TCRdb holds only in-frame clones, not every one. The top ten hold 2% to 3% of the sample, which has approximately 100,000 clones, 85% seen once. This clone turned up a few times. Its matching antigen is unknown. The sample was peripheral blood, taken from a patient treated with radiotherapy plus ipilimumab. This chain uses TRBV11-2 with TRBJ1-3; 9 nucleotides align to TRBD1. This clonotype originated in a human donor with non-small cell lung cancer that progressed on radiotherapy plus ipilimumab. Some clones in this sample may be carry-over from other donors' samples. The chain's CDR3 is CASSSRRQGVIGNTIYF. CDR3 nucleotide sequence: TGTGCCAGCAGCTCTAGGAGACAGGGGGTGATTGGAAACACCATATATTTT.